Listed below are T cell receptor beta chains from one sample, sequenced in a study of blood T cell repertoires in COVID-19. Sequencing was performed with immunoSEQ multiplex PCR; in TCRdb, only in-frame clones are kept and a portion is missing. The repertoire includes 200,000 to 300,000 clones, 70% to 90% of them detected once, and more than 2.5% sits in the top ten. Specimen: peripheral blood. These receptors came from a woman aged 25 to 39 who had recovered from COVID-19. CDR3s include the opening cysteine and the closing phenylalanine or tryptophan. Fields, in order: clone size, J gene, V gene, D gene, CDR3 protein, CDR3 DNA. The D gene is left open where the match is weak. Rows may omit the clone size; those that give it use once, few, many or a size class.

clone size: -; J gene: TRBJ1-4; V gene: TRBV5-1; D gene: -; CDR3 protein: CASSTEGLAQAGKLFF; CDR3 DNA: TGCGCCAGCAGCACTGAGGGACTGGCTCAAGCCGGAAAACTGTTTTTT
clone size: -; J gene: TRBJ1-5; V gene: TRBV5-4; D gene: -; CDR3 protein: CASSPDETGQPQHF; CDR3 DNA: TGTGCCAGCAGCCCCGACGAGACGGGGCAGCCCCAGCATTTT
clone size: -; J gene: TRBJ2-7; V gene: TRBV4-2; D gene: -; CDR3 protein: CASSQDFGGAQSSEQYF; CDR3 DNA: TGTGCCAGCAGCCAAGATTTTGGCGGGGCCCAATCTTCCGAGCAGTACTTC
clone size: -; J gene: TRBJ1-5; V gene: TRBV12-5; D gene: TRBD1; CDR3 protein: CASGTGGWGNQPQHF; CDR3 DNA: TGTGCTAGTGGGACAGGGGGTTGGGGCAATCAGCCCCAGCATTTT
clone size: few; J gene: TRBJ1-6; V gene: TRBV1; D gene: -; CDR3 protein: CTSSQAFRDRGNSPLHF; CDR3 DNA: TGCACCAGCAGCCAAGCCTTCCGGGACAGGGGTAATTCACCCCTCCACTTT
clone size: few; J gene: TRBJ2-1; V gene: TRBV5-4; D gene: -; CDR3 protein: CASSMDVLGLHEQFF; CDR3 DNA: TGTGCCAGCAGTATGGATGTACTAGGTCTCCATGAGCAGTTCTTC
clone size: -; J gene: TRBJ2-7; V gene: TRBV6-6; D gene: TRBD1; CDR3 protein: CASSHRDRSYEQYF; CDR3 DNA: TGTGCCAGCAGTCACAGGGACAGAAGTTACGAGCAGTACTTC
clone size: -; J gene: TRBJ2-7; V gene: TRBV18; D gene: TRBD1; CDR3 protein: CASSLPGQGGSEQYF; CDR3 DNA: TGTGCCAGCTCACTTCCGGGACAGGGAGGTTCCGAGCAGTACTTC
clone size: -; J gene: TRBJ2-1; V gene: TRBV27; D gene: TRBD1; CDR3 protein: CASTLRGTGGSVNEQFF; CDR3 DNA: TGTGCCAGCACCTTAAGGGGGACAGGGGGTAGTGTGAATGAGCAGTTCTTC
clone size: -; J gene: TRBJ2-5; V gene: TRBV6-6; D gene: TRBD2; CDR3 protein: CASSYTLAGGPETQYF; CDR3 DNA: TGTGCCAGCAGTTACACCTTAGCGGGGGGGCCAGAGACCCAGTACTTC
clone size: -; J gene: TRBJ1-1; V gene: TRBV7-9; D gene: -; CDR3 protein: CASSRPSNTEAFF; CDR3 DNA: TGTGCCAGCAGCCGCCCTAGTAACACTGAAGCTTTCTTT
clone size: -; J gene: TRBJ2-5; V gene: TRBV18; D gene: TRBD2; CDR3 protein: CASLGLAGAQETQYF; CDR3 DNA: TGTGCCAGCTTAGGACTAGCGGGGGCTCAAGAGACCCAGTACTTC
clone size: -; J gene: TRBJ1-2; V gene: TRBV30; D gene: -; CDR3 protein: CAWRAPGRDGYTF; CDR3 DNA: TGTGCCTGGCGGGCCCCAGGGAGGGATGGCTACACCTTC
clone size: -; J gene: TRBJ2-7; V gene: TRBV4-3; D gene: TRBD2; CDR3 protein: CASSVLAGSEYEQYF; CDR3 DNA: TGCGCCAGCAGTGTGTTAGCGGGTTCAGAGTACGAGCAGTACTTC
clone size: -; J gene: TRBJ2-7; V gene: TRBV11-3; D gene: -; CDR3 protein: CASSSSSSYEQYF; CDR3 DNA: TGTGCCAGCAGCTCTTCGAGCTCCTACGAGCAGTACTTC
clone size: -; J gene: TRBJ2-7; V gene: TRBV5-6; D gene: TRBD1; CDR3 protein: CASSSYRGSSYEQYF; CDR3 DNA: TGTGCCAGCAGCTCCTACAGGGGCAGCTCCTACGAGCAGTACTTC
clone size: -; J gene: TRBJ2-2; V gene: TRBV9; D gene: TRBD1; CDR3 protein: CASSVGRQGPTGELFF; CDR3 DNA: TGTGCCAGCAGCGTAGGCCGACAGGGGCCGACCGGGGAGCTGTTTTTT
clone size: -; J gene: TRBJ2-3; V gene: TRBV18; D gene: TRBD1; CDR3 protein: CASSHRQGAADTQYF; CDR3 DNA: TGTGCCAGCTCACATCGACAGGGGGCTGCAGATACGCAGTATTTT
clone size: -; J gene: TRBJ1-2; V gene: TRBV12-3/TRBV12-4; D gene: -; CDR3 protein: CASSYGGKYGYTF; CDR3 DNA: TGTGCCAGCAGTTATGGGGGGAAATATGGCTACACCTTC
clone size: -; J gene: TRBJ2-7; V gene: TRBV5-4; D gene: TRBD1; CDR3 protein: CASTRSSGQGIHEQYF; CDR3 DNA: TGTGCCAGCACACGGTCATCCGGACAGGGCATCCACGAGCAGTACTTC
clone size: -; J gene: TRBJ1-2; V gene: TRBV6-5; D gene: TRBD1; CDR3 protein: CASSYSLGTGGRGYTF; CDR3 DNA: TGTGCCAGCAGTTACTCTTTAGGGACAGGGGGCAGGGGCTACACCTTC
clone size: -; J gene: TRBJ2-3; V gene: TRBV6-5; D gene: -; CDR3 protein: CASSYSPGGPTDTQYF; CDR3 DNA: TGTGCCAGCAGTTACTCTCCTGGCGGGCCCACAGATACGCAGTATTTT
clone size: -; J gene: TRBJ1-2; V gene: TRBV9; D gene: -; CDR3 protein: CASSGTDYGYTF; CDR3 DNA: TGTGCCAGCAGCGGGACAGACTATGGCTACACCTTC
clone size: -; J gene: TRBJ1-6; V gene: TRBV6-1; D gene: -; CDR3 protein: CASSEGRNSPLHF; CDR3 DNA: TGTGCCAGCAGTGAAGGCAGAAATTCACCCCTCCACTTT
clone size: -; J gene: TRBJ2-1; V gene: TRBV5-4; D gene: -; CDR3 protein: CASSQTDGSSYNEQFF; CDR3 DNA: TGTGCCAGCAGCCAGACGGACGGGAGCTCCTACAATGAGCAGTTCTTC
clone size: -; J gene: TRBJ2-7; V gene: TRBV11-2; D gene: TRBD1; CDR3 protein: CASSIYQGTGAHYEQYF; CDR3 DNA: TGTGCCAGCAGCATATACCAAGGGACAGGGGCTCACTACGAGCAGTACTTC
clone size: -; J gene: TRBJ1-2; V gene: TRBV3-1/TRBV3-2; D gene: TRBD1; CDR3 protein: CASSQEGRGRPGYTF; CDR3 DNA: TGTGCCAGCAGCCAAGAGGGCAGGGGGCGGCCCGGCTACACCTTC